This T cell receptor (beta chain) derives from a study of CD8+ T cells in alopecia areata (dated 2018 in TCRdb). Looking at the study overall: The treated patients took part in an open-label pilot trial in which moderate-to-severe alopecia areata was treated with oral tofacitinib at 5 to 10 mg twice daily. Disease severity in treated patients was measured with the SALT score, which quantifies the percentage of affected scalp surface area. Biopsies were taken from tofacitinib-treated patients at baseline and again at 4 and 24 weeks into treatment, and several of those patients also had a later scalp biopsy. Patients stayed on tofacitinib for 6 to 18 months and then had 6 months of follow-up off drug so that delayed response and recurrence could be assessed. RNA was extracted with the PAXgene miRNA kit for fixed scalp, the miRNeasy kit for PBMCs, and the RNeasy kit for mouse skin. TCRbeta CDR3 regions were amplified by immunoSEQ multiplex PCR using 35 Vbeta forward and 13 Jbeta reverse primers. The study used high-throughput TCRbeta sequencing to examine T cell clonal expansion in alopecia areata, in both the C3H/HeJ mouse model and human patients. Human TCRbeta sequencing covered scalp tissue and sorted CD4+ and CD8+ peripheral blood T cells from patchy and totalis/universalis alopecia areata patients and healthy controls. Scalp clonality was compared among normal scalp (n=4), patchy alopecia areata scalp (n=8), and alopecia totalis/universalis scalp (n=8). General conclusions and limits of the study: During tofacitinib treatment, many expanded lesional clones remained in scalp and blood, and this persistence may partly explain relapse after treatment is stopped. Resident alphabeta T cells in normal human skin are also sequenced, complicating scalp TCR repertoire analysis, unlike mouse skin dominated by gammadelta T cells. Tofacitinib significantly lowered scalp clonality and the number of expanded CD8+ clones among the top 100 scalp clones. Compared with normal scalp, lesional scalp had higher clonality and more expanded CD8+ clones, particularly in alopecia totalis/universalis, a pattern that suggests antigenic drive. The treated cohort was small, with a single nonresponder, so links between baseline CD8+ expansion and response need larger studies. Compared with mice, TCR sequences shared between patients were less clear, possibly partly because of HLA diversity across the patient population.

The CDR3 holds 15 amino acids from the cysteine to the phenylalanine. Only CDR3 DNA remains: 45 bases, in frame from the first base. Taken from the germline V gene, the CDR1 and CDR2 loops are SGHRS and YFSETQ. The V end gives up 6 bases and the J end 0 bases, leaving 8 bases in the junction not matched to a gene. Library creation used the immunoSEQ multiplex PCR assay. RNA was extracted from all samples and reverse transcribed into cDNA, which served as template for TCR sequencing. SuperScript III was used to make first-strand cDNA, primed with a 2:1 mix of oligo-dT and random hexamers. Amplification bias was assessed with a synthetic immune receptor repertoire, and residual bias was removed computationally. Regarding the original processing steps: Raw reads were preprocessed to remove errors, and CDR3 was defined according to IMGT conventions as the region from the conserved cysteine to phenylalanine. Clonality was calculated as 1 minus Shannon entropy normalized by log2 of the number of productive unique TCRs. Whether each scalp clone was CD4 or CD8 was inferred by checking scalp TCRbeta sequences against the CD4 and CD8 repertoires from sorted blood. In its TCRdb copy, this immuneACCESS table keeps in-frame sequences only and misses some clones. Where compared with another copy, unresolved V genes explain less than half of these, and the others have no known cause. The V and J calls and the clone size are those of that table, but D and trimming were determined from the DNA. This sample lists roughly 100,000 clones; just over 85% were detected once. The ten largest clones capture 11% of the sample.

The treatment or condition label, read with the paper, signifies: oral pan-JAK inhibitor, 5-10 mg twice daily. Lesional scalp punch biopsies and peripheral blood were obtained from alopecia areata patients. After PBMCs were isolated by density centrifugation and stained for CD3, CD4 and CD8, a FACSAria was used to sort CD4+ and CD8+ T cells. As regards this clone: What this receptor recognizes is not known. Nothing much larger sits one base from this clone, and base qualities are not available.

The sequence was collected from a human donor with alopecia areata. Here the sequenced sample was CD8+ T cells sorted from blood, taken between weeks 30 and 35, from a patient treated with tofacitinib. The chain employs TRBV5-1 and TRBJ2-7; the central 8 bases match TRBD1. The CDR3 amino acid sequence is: CASTGAGGSSYEQYF. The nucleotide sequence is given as TGCGCCAGCACTGGGGCAGGGGGCAGCTCCTACGAGCAGTACTTC.